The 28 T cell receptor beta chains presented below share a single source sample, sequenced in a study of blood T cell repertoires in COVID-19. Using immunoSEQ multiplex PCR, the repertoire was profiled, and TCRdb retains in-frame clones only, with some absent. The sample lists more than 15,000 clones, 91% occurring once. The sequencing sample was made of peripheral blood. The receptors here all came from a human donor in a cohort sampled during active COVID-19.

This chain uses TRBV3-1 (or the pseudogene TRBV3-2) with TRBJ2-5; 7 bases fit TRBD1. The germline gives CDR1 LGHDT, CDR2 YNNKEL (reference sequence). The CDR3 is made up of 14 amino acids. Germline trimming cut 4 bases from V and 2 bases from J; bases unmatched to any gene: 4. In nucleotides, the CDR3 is TGTGCCAGCAGCCGTAACAGGGGTCAAGAGACCCAGTACTTC. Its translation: CASSRNRGQETQYF.

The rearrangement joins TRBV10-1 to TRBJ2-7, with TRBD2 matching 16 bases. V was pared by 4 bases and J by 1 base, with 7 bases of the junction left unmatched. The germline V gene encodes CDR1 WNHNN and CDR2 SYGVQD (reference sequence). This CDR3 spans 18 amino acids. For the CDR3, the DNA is TGCGCCAGCAGTGGGGGGACTAGCGGGAGGGGGGGTTCCTACGAGCAGTACGTC. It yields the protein CASSGGTSGRGGSYEQYV.

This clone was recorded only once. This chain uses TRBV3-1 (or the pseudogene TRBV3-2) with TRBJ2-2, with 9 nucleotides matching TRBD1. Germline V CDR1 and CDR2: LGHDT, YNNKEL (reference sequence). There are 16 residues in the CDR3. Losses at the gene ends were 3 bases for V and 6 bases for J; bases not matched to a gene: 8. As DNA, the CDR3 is TGTGCCAGCAGCCATGTGACAGGGGGTAGGTCCGGGGAGCTGTTTTTT. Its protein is CASSHVTGGRSGELFF.

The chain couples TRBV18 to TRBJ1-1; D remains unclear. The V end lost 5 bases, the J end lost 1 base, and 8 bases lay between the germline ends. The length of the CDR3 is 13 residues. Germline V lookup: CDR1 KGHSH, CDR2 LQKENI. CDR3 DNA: TGTGCCAGCTCAATTGACACGAACACTGAAGCTTTCTTT. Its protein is CASSIDTNTEAFF.

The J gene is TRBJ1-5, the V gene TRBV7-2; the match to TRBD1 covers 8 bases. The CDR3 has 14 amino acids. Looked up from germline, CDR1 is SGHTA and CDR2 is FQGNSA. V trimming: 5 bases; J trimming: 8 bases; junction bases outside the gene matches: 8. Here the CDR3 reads CASSRTGWGEPQHF. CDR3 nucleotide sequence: TGTGCCAGCAGCCGGACAGGGTGGGGCGAGCCCCAGCATTTT.

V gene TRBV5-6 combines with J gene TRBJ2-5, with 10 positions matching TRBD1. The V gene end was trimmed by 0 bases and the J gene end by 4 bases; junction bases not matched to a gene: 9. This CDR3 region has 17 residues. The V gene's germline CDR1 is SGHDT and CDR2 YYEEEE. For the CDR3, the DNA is TGTGCCAGCAGCTTGGCCTTAGGGACAGGGGTTGGAGAGACCCAGTACTTC. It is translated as CASSLALGTGVGETQYF.

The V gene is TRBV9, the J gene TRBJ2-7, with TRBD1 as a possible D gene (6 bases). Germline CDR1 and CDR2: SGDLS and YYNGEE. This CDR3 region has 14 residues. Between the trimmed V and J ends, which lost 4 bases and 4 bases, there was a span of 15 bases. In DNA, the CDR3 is TGTGCCAGCAGCCCCCGGGACATCAATTACGAGCAGTACGTC. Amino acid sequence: CASSPRDINYEQYV.

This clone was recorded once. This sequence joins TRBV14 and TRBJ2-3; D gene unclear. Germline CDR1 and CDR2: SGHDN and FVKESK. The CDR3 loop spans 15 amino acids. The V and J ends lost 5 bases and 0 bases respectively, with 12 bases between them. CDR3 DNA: TGTGCCAGCAGCAATTACAGAACGAGCACAGATACGCAGTATTTT. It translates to CASSNYRTSTDTQYF.

CDR3 sequence: CASSIPLGQGDYGYTF. The CDR3, as DNA: TGTGCCAGTAGTATCCCTTTGGGACAGGGAGACTATGGCTACACCTTC. V is TRBV19 and J is TRBJ1-2, with 9 bases that match TRBD1. CDR3 size: 16 residues. The V gene's germline CDR1 is LNHDA and CDR2 SQIVND (reference sequence). The V segment lost 3 bases and the J segment 3 bases; nucleotides outside the gene matches: 8.

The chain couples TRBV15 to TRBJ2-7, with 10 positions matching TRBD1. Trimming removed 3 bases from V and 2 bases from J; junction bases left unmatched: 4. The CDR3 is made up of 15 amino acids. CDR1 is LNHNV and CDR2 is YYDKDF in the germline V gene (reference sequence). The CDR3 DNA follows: TGTGCCACCAGCAGCGGGACAGGGGTAACCTACGAGCAGTACGTC. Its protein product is CATSSGTGVTYEQYV.

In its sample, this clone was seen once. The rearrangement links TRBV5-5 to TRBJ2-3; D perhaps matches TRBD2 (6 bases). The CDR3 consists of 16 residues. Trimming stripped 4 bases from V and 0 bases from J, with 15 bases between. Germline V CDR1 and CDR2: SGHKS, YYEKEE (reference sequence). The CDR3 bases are TGTGCCAGCAGCCAACCACGGGAGTCGAGCACAGATACGCAGTATTTT. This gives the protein CASSQPRESSTDTQYF.

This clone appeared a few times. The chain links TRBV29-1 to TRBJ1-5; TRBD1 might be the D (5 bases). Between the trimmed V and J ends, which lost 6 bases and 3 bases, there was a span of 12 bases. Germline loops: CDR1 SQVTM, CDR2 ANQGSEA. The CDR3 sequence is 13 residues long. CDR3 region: CSVTSGVNQPQHF. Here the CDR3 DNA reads TGCAGCGTAACGTCGGGGGTCAATCAGCCCCAGCATTTT.

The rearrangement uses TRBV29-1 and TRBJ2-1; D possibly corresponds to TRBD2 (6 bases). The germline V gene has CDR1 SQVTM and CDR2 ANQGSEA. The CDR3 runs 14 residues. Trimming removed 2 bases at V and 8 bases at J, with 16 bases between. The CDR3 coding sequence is TGCAGCGTTGAAAGTCGGAGGGCGGGCGATGAGCAGTTCTTC. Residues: CSVESRRAGDEQFF.

CDR3 sequence (DNA): TGTGCCAGCAGCCAAGATTTTTCGGGACTAGCGGGAGGGCCCTCTGAGCAGTTCTTC. Translated: CASSQDFSGLAGGPSEQFF. The rearrangement joins TRBV3-1 (or the pseudogene TRBV3-2) to TRBJ2-1; 16 bases are a match to TRBD2. Losses at the gene ends were 0 bases for V and 9 bases for J; bases not matched to a gene: 11. CDR3 size: 19 residues. Germline V gene lookup returns CDR1 LGHDT and CDR2 YNNKEL (reference sequence).

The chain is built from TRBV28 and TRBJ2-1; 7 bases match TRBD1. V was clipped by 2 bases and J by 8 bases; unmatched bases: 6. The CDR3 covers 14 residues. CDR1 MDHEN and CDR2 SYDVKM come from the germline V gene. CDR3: CASSLRDRVDEQFF. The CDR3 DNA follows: TGTGCCAGCAGTTTAAGAGACAGGGTGGATGAGCAGTTCTTC. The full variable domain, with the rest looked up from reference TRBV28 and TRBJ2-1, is DVKVTQSSRYLVKRTGEKVFLECVQDMDHENMFWYRQDPGLGLRLIYFSYDVKMKEKGDIPEGYSVSREKKERFSLILESASTNQTSMYLCASSLRDRVDEQFFGPGTRLTVL.

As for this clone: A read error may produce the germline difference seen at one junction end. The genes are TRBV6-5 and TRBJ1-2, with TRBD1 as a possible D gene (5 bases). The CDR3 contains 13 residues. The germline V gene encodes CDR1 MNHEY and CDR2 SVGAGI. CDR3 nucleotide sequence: TGTGCTAGCACGACATCCGGGGGGGATGGCTACACCTTC. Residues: CASTTSGGDGYTF.

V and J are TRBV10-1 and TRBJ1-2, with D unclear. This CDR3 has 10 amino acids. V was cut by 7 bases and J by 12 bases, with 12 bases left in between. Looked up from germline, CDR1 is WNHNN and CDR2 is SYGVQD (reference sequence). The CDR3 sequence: CASIRSDHTF. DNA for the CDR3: TGCGCCAGCATAAGGAGCGACCACACCTTC.

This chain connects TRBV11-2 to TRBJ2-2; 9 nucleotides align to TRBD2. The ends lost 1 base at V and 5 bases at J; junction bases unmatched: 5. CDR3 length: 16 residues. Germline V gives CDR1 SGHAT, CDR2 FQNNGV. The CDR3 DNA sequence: TGTGCCAGCAGCTTAGTGGCGGGAGGGAGAACCGGGGAGCTGTTTTTT. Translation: CASSLVAGGRTGELFF. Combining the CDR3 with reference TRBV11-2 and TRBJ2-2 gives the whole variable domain EAGVAQSPRYKIIEKRQSVAFWCNPISGHATLYWYQQILGQGPKLLIQFQNNGVVDDSQLPKDRFSAERLKGVDSTLKIQPAKLEDSAVYLCASSLVAGGRTGELFFGEGSRLTVL.

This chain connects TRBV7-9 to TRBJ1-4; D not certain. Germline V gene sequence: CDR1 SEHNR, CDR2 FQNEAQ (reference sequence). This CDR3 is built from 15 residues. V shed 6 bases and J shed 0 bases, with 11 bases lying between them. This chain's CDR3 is CASSAWRPTNEKLFF. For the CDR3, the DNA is TGTGCCAGCAGTGCTTGGCGGCCAACTAATGAAAAACTGTTTTTT.

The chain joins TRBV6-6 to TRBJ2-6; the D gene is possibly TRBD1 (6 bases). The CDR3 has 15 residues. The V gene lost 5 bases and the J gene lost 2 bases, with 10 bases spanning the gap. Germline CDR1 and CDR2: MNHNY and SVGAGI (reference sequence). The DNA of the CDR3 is TGTGCCAGCAGTACACAGGGTGCTGGGGCCAACGTCCTGACTTTC. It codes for CASSTQGAGANVLTF.

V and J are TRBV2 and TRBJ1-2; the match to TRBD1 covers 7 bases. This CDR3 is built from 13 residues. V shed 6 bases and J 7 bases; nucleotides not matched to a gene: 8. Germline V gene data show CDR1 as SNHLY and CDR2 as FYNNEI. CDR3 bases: TGTGCCAGCAGGGGCACAGGGGCCGGTGGCTACACCTTC. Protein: CASRGTGAGGYTF. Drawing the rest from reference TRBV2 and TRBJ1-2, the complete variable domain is EPEVTQTPSHQVTQMGQEVILRCVPISNHLYFYWYRQILGQKVEFLVSFYNNEISEKSEIFDDQFSVERPDGSNFTLKIRSTKLEDSAMYFCASRGTGAGGYTFGSGTRLTVV.

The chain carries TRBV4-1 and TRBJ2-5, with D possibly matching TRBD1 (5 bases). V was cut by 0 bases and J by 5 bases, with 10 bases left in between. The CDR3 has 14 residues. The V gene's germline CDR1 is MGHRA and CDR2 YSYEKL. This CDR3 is CASSQDQGGETQYF. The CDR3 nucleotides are TGCGCCAGCAGCCAAGATCAGGGTGGCGAGACCCAGTACTTC.

The CDR3 nucleotides read TGTGCCAGCAGCCAACCCGGGACTAGCGGGAGGGGTGAGCAGTTCTTC. Its protein is CASSQPGTSGRGEQFF. The chain carries TRBV5-4 and TRBJ2-1; 16 bases align to TRBD2. The CDR3 has 16 residues. The V gene's germline CDR1 is SGHNT and CDR2 YYREEE (reference sequence). J lost 9 bases, V lost 4 bases, and 7 bases had no gene match.

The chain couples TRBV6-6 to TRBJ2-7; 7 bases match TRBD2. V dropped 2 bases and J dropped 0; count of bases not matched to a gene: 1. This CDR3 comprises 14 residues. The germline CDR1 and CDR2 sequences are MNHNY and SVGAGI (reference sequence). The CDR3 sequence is CASSYGGGSYEQYF. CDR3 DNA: TGTGCCAGCAGTTACGGCGGGGGCTCCTACGAGCAGTACTTC.

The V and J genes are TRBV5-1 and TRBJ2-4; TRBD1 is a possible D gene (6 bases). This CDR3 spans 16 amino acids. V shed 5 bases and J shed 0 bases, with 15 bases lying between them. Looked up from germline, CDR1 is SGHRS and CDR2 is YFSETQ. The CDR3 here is CASSPGQNLAKNIQYF. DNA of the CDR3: TGCGCCAGCAGTCCTGGACAGAACCTAGCCAAAAACATTCAGTACTTC.

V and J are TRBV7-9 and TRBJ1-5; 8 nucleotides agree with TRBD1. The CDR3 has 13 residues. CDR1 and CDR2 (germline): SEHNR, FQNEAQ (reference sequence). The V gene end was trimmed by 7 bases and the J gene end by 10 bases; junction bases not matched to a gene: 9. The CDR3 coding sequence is TGTGCCAGCATCCGGGACAGGCTCCGTCCCCAGCATTTT. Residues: CASIRDRLRPQHF.

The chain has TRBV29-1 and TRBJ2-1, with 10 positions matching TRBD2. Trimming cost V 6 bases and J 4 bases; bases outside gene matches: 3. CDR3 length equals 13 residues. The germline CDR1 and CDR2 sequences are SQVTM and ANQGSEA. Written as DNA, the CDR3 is TGCAGCGTGGGGACTAGCGTTTACAATGAGCAGTTCTTC. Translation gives CSVGTSVYNEQFF.

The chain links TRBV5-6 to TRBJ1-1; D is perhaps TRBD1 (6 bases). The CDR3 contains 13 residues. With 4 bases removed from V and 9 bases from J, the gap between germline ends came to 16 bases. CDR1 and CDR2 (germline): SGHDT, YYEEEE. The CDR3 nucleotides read TGTGCCAGCAGCCGGATCGGGACACAACAAGCTTTCTTT. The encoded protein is CASSRIGTQQAFF.